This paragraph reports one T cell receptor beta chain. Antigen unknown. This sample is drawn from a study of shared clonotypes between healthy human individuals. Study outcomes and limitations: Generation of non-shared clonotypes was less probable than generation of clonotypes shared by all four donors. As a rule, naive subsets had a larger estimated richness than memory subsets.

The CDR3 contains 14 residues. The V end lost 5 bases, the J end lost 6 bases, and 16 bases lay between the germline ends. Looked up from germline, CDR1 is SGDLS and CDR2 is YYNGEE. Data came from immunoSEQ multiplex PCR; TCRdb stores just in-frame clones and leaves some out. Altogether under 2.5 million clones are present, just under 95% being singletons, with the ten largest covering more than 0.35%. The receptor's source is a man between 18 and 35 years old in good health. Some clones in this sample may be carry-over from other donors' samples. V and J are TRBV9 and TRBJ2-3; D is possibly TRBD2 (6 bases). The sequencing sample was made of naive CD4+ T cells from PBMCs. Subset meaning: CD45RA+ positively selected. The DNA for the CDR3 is TGTGCCAGCAGGGGAGGCGGGGCGTGGGATACGCAGTATTTT. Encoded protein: CASRGGGAWDTQYF.